This TCR beta chain was recovered during a study of cytomegalovirus exposure and HLA in healthy donors. This clone was observed a single time. The germline CDR1 and CDR2 sequences are MDHEN and SYDVKM. CDR3 length equals 13 residues. V shed 6 bases and J shed 3 bases, with 12 bases lying between them. This PCR relied on a set of 60 Vbeta primers and 13 Jbeta primers. The protocol was immunoSEQ multiplex PCR, while the TCRdb copy is restricted to in-frame clones and leaves out a portion. The profile covers around 200,000 clones, with 74% appearing a single time and approximately 2.8% taken by the ten largest.

The chain recombines TRBV28 with TRBJ2-7; possible D gene TRBD2, 6 bases. The TCR sequence derives from a woman in her thirties in good health and CMV-seropositive. Sequenced material: PBMCs. CDR3 residues: CASSTSGDYEQYF. The DNA of the CDR3 is TGTGCCAGCAGCACCTCGGGGGACTACGAGCAGTACTTC.